This TCR beta chain was profiled in a study of shared T cell receptors in the human thymus. This clone was found a few times. Measured with immunoSEQ multiplex PCR; TCRdb has only the in-frame clones, and not every one. The sample holds 650,000 to 950,000 clones, 80% to 90% seen once. This sample was also put to use in a study of human thymus T cells. Turning to that study: Donation was from healthy Finnish infants who were having corrective surgery that addressed congenital heart defects. Thymus was obtained from resections taken during corrective heart surgery.

Specimen: thymocytes. This sequence originates from a girl under three years old with a congenital heart defect.

CDR3 protein: CASSQGPGQLTTDTQYF. Written as DNA, the CDR3 is TGCGCCAGCAGCCAAGGGCCGGGACAGCTAACCACAGATACGCAGTATTTT. The chain recombines TRBV4-3 with TRBJ2-3; 7 nucleotides match TRBD1. This CDR3 contains 17 residues. The ends lost 1 base at V and 2 bases at J; junction bases unmatched: 9. The germline V gene has CDR1 LGHNA and CDR2 YSLEER.